A single sample is the source of the 26 T cell receptor beta chains below, sequenced in a study of beta chain features in type 1 diabetes. Since all of the isolated RNA was reverse transcribed, expressed TCRB transcripts were what got sequenced. Generated by immunoSEQ multiplex PCR, the TCRdb table keeps only in-frame clones and is missing some. This table has a few hundred thousand clones, approximately 15% appearing once. The source material was naive CD4+ T cells from blood. All receptors come from a man aged 25 to 40 in good health.

This clone turned up a few times. V is TRBV30 and J is TRBJ1-2; D might be TRBD1 (6 bases). Germline V CDR1 and CDR2: GTSNPN, SVGIG (reference sequence). The CDR3 runs to 13 residues. V was cut by 4 bases and J by 0 bases, with 9 bases left in between. The CDR3 region is CAWNRDPNYGYTF. CDR3 nucleotide sequence: TGTGCCTGGAACAGGGACCCTAACTATGGCTACACCTTC.

This clone occurred a few times. This sequence joins TRBV28 and TRBJ2-7; 11 positions match TRBD2. V trimming: 5 bases; J trimming: 3 bases; junction bases outside the gene matches: 9. CDR3 length: 16 amino acids. The germline V gene encodes CDR1 MDHEN and CDR2 SYDVKM. In nucleotides, the CDR3 is TGTGCCAGCAGTCCAGGGGGACTAGCGGAGAACTACGAGCAGTACGTC. The encoded protein is CASSPGGLAENYEQYV.

Comments on this clone: At one end the junction does not follow the germline gene, possibly because of a read error. The V and J genes are TRBV30 and TRBJ1-5; 8 positions agree with TRBD1. The germline CDR1 and CDR2 sequences are GTSNPN and SVGIG (reference sequence). CDR3 length: 13 residues. The CDR3 spells CAWASGGDQPQHF. The DNA for the CDR3 is TGTGCCTGGGCTTCAGGGGGCGATCAACCCCAGCATTTT.

The rearrangement links TRBV4-3 to TRBJ2-2; TRBD1 matches at 9 bases. Germline V CDR1 and CDR2: LGHNA, YSLEER. The J segment lost 7 bases and the V segment lost 1 base, leaving 13 bases of the junction unmatched. CDR3 length: 18 amino acids. CDR3 protein: CASSQVPNRGRFGGELFF. In DNA, the CDR3 is TGCGCCAGCAGCCAAGTCCCCAACAGGGGGCGCTTTGGCGGGGAGCTGTTTTTT.

This clone turned up a few times. V and J are TRBV10-3 and TRBJ2-3, with 7 nucleotides matching TRBD2. Germline V gene lookup returns CDR1 ENHRY and CDR2 SYGVKD. CDR3 length: 14 amino acids. After removal of 10 bases from V and 1 base from J, the junction contained 8 bases not matched to a gene. The CDR3 is CATQAGFGTDTQYF. DNA of the CDR3: TGTGCCACACAAGCGGGATTCGGCACAGATACGCAGTATTTT.

This clone was counted at least ten times. V and J are TRBV10-3 and TRBJ2-1; 7 nucleotides align to TRBD2. V shed 2 bases, J shed 3 bases, and the junction held 10 bases outside the gene matches. The CDR3 totals 17 residues. Germline V CDR1 and CDR2: ENHRY, SYGVKD. CDR3 bases: TGTGCCATCAGTGAGGCCCCTGGGAGGGCACGCTACAATGAGCAGTTCTTC. Encoded protein: CAISEAPGRARYNEQFF.

The chain couples TRBV7-9 to TRBJ1-5; D is undetermined. This CDR3 contains 14 residues. The V end was cut by 2 bases, the J end by 0 bases, with 5 bases between. The germline V gene has CDR1 SEHNR and CDR2 FQNEAQ (reference sequence). In DNA form, the CDR3 reads TGTGCCAGCAGCTTATCTATTAGCAATCAGCCCCAGCATTTT. Its protein is CASSLSISNQPQHF.

The table lists this clone with a few counts. V usage is TRBV7-2 and J usage is TRBJ1-4, with D tentatively TRBD1 (5 bases). This CDR3 is 15 amino acids long. Trimming removed 1 base from V and 7 bases from J, with 13 bases in between. The germline CDR1 and CDR2 sequences are SGHTA and FQGNSA. CDR3: CASSLVAPGGEKLFF. For the CDR3, the DNA is TGTGCCAGCAGCTTAGTTGCGCCCGGGGGTGAAAAACTGTTTTTT. Together with reference TRBV7-2 and TRBJ1-4, the CDR3 gives the full variable domain: GAGVSQSPSNKVTEKGKDVELRCDPISGHTALYWYRQSLGQGLEFLIYFQGNSAPDKSGLPSDRFSAERTGGSVSTLTIQRTQQEDSAVYLCASSLVAPGGEKLFFGSGTQLSVL.

This clone showed up just a few times. The chain is built from TRBV7-2 and TRBJ2-7; possibly TRBD2 for D (5 bases). This CDR3 comprises 14 residues. Germline V gene data show CDR1 as SGHTA and CDR2 as FQGNSA. The V gene lost 5 bases and the J gene lost 5 bases, with 16 bases spanning the gap. DNA for the CDR3: TGTGCCAGCAGCCGCCAGAGGGTTGGCCACGAGCAGTACTTC. Residues: CASSRQRVGHEQYF.

The chain joins TRBV9 to TRBJ2-1; 7 bases align to TRBD1. J was trimmed by 7 bases and V by 3 bases; bases with no gene match: 4. Germline CDR1 reads SGDLS; CDR2 reads YYNGEE. CDR3 size: 13 residues. CDR3 protein: CASSARGSNEQFF. As DNA, the CDR3 is TGTGCCAGCAGCGCCAGGGGGTCGAATGAGCAGTTCTTC.

This clone was seen a few times. The rearrangement joins TRBV29-1 to TRBJ1-5; TRBD1 matches at 7 bases. The CDR3 consists of 13 residues. Germline V gene data show CDR1 as SQVTM and CDR2 as ANQGSEA. Trimming removed 6 bases from V and 6 bases from J; junction bases left unmatched: 8. CDR3 loop: CSVAGTAGQPQHF. CDR3 coding DNA: TGCAGCGTGGCCGGGACAGCCGGTCAGCCCCAGCATTTT.

This clone was observed a few times. This rearrangement joins TRBV6-6 to TRBJ1-1; D gene uncertain. Per germline, CDR1 MNHNY and CDR2 SVGAGI (reference sequence). V was pared by 0 bases and J by 5 bases, with 7 bases between. The CDR3 has 13 residues. CDR3 sequence (DNA): TGTGCCAGCAGTTACTCGAAAGTTACTGAAGCTTTCTTT. Encoded protein: CASSYSKVTEAFF.

This clone was picked up a small number of times. The chain uses TRBV9 and TRBJ2-1, with TRBD2 matching over 12 bases. The CDR3 is made up of 15 amino acids. Per the germline V gene, CDR1 is SGDLS and CDR2 is YYNGEE. V lost 2 bases to trimming and J lost 6 bases; unmatched junction nucleotides: 3. CDR3 in amino acids: CASSVSSGRANEQFF. The CDR3 DNA sequence: TGTGCCAGCAGCGTTTCTAGCGGGAGGGCCAATGAGCAGTTCTTC. Using reference TRBV9 and TRBJ2-1 for the parts outside the CDR3, the full variable domain is DSGVTQTPKHLITATGQRVTLRCSPRSGDLSVYWYQQSLDQGLQFLIQYYNGEERAKGNILERFSAQQFPDLHSELNLSSLELGDSALYFCASSVSSGRANEQFFGPGTRLTVL.

The CDR3 here is CASSLALDSSTDTQYF. In DNA form, the CDR3 reads TGCGCCAGCAGCTTGGCCCTGGACAGCAGCACAGATACGCAGTATTTT. This chain joins TRBV5-1 and TRBJ2-3, with D perhaps TRBD1 (6 bases). The CDR3 loop spans 16 amino acids. Per the germline V gene, CDR1 is SGHRS and CDR2 is YFSETQ. The ends were cut back, 0 bases at V and 0 bases at J, with 11 bases in the middle. Variable domain in full (rest from reference TRBV5-1 and TRBJ2-3): KAGVTQTPRYLIKTRGQQVTLSCSPISGHRSVSWYQQTPGQGLQFLFEYFSETQRNKGNFPGRFSGRQFSNSRSEMNVSTLELGDSALYLCASSLALDSSTDTQYFGPGTRLTVL.

This clone has just a few counts. The chain carries TRBV5-1 and TRBJ2-1; D might be TRBD2 (5 bases). Trimming stripped 4 bases from V and 8 bases from J, with 13 bases between. CDR1 SGHRS and CDR2 YFSETQ come from the germline V gene. The length of the CDR3 is 13 residues. CDR3 sequence: CASSRGGRDEQFF. In DNA, the CDR3 is TGCGCCAGCAGCCGCGGAGGTAGGGATGAGCAGTTCTTC.

This clone was detected only a few times. V and J are TRBV7-2 and TRBJ2-4; D not resolved. Germline lookup yields CDR1 SGHTA and CDR2 FQGNSA. This CDR3 is 17 amino acids long. The germline V and J ends were trimmed by 3 bases and 0 bases, with 15 bases remaining between them. The CDR3 DNA reads as TGTGCCAGCAGCTTCTATTTGGGTACTTTAGCCAAAAACATTCAGTACTTC. This gives the protein CASSFYLGTLAKNIQYF.

The genes are TRBV5-1 and TRBJ2-3; D remains ambiguous. The germline gives CDR1 SGHRS, CDR2 YFSETQ. V dropped 3 bases and J dropped 6 bases, with 14 bases sitting between them. This CDR3 spans 14 amino acids. The CDR3 here is CASSSQEIRDTQYF. The CDR3, as DNA: TGCGCCAGCAGCTCCCAAGAGATCAGGGATACGCAGTATTTT.

In this sample, this clone turned up a few times. The V call is TRBV7-9, the J call TRBJ2-1, with 7 bases identical to TRBD1. Germline lookup yields CDR1 SEHNR and CDR2 FQNEAQ (reference sequence). J gave up 14 bases and V 3 bases, and 4 bases lay outside the gene matches. The CDR3 consists of 11 residues. This chain's CDR3 is CASSFRDREFF. The CDR3 DNA is TGTGCCAGCAGCTTTCGTGACAGGGAGTTCTTC.

This clone turned up a few times. This chain joins TRBV30 and TRBJ2-7, with D perhaps given as TRBD1 or TRBD2 (5 bases each). Germline V gene sequence: CDR1 GTSNPN, CDR2 SVGIG (reference sequence). Between the trimmed V and J ends, which lost 3 bases and 6 bases, there was a span of 9 bases. There are 11 residues in the CDR3. As DNA, the CDR3 is TGTGCCTGGAGCGAGGGGAGCGAGCAGTACGTC. It encodes CAWSEGSEQYV.

This clone was found a few times. The V call is TRBV5-6, the J call TRBJ2-7, with D unresolved. The CDR3 covers 14 residues. The germline V and J ends were trimmed by 0 bases and 4 bases, with 11 bases remaining between them. Germline V gene sequence: CDR1 SGHDT, CDR2 YYEEEE. The CDR3, as DNA: TGTGCCAGCAGCTTGGCCGTGGGGAAATACGAGCAGTACGTC. Protein sequence: CASSLAVGKYEQYV.

The chain is built from TRBV21-1 and TRBJ1-2. TRBV21-1 is termed a pseudogene. This CDR3 spans 16 amino acids. This CDR3 is CASSKGTERRGYGYTF. The CDR3 region has the DNA TGTGCCAGCAGCAAAGGAACGGAGCGGCGAGGCTATGGCTACACCTTC.

The rearrangement uses TRBV5-6 and TRBJ2-5; D gene unclear. Trimming stripped 1 base from V and 4 bases from J, with 5 bases between. There are 12 residues in the CDR3. The V gene's germline CDR1 is SGHDT and CDR2 YYEEEE. The CDR3 spells CASSLWLETQYF. The DNA for the CDR3 is TGTGCCAGCAGCTTGTGGTTAGAGACCCAGTACTTC.

This clone has just a few counts. The V and J genes are TRBV7-2 and TRBJ2-1; D call uncertain. Per the germline V gene, CDR1 is SGHTA and CDR2 is FQGNSA. CDR3 length: 13 residues. The V gene lost 5 bases and the J gene lost 4 bases, with 9 bases spanning the gap. The CDR3, as DNA: TGTGCCAGCAGCCCAATTCTTTACAATGAGCAGTTCTTC. It codes for CASSPILYNEQFF.

This chain joins TRBV19 and TRBJ2-3, with TRBD2 matching 10 bases. V lost 7 bases, J lost 2 bases, and 6 bases stayed unmatched. There are 15 residues in the CDR3. Germline lookup yields CDR1 LNHDA and CDR2 SQIVND (reference sequence). CDR3 sequence (DNA): TGTGCCAGTACTCCTAGCGGGAGCAACACAGATACGCAGTATTTT. Translating gives CASTPSGSNTDTQYF.

This clone was detected a few times. The chain couples TRBV30 to TRBJ1-3; D unclear. The germline CDR1 and CDR2 sequences are GTSNPN and SVGIG (reference sequence). Between the trimmed V and J ends, which lost 8 bases and 0 bases, there was a span of 14 bases. The CDR3 consists of 14 residues. The CDR3 region has the DNA TGTGCCATCCGGACCTATGACTCTGGAAACACCATATATTTT. Its translation is CAIRTYDSGNTIYF.

The rearrangement links TRBV4-3 to TRBJ2-3; the match to TRBD2 covers 7 bases. Germline CDR1 reads LGHNA; CDR2 reads YSLEER. Trimming cost V 0 bases and J 3 bases; bases outside gene matches: 9. The CDR3 has 17 residues. The CDR3 loop is CASSQDWQRGQTDTQYF. CDR3 nucleotides: TGCGCCAGCAGCCAAGATTGGCAGCGGGGCCAGACAGATACGCAGTATTTT.